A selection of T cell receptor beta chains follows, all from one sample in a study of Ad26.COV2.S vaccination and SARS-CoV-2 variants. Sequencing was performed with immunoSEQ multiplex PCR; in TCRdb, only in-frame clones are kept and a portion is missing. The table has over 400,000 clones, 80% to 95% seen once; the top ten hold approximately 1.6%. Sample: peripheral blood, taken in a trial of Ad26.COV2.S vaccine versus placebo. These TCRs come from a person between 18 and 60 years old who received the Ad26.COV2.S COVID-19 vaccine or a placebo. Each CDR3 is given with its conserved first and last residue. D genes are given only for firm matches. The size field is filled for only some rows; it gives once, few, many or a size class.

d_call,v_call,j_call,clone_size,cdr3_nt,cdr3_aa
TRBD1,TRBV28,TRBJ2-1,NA,TGTGCCAGCAGTCCGGGACAGATCCACAATGAGCAGTTCTTC,CASSPGQIHNEQFF
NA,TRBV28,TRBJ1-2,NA,TGTGCCAGCAGGCCCCGAGCAGCCCTTACCGCCGGCTACACCTTC,CASRPRAALTAGYTF
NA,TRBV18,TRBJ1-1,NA,TGTGCCAGCTCACCACGGAGCTCAAACACTGAAGCTTTCTTT,CASSPRSSNTEAFF
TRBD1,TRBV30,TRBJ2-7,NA,TGTGCCTGGAGTGACCCCCTCCCAGGACAGGGAACAAGCGAGCAGTACTTC,CAWSDPLPGQGTSEQYF
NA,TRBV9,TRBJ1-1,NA,TGTGCCAGCAGCCCGCAGGGGTATGAAGCTTTCTTT,CASSPQGYEAFF
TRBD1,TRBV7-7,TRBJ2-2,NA,TGTGCCAGCAGCCCAAGGACAGGGTTCACCGGGGAGCTGTTTTTT,CASSPRTGFTGELFF
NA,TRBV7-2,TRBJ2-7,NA,TGTGCCAGCAGCTTACGGCAGGCCTACTACGAGCAGTACTTC,CASSLRQAYYEQYF
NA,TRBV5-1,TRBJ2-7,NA,TGCGCCAGCAGCTTGTCGGGCTACGAGCAGTACTTC,CASSLSGYEQYF
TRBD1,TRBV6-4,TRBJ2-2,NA,TGTGCCAGCAGCTCCGGGACAGGGTCGACCGGGGAGCTGTTTTTT,CASSSGTGSTGELFF
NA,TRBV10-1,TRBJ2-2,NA,TGCGCCAGCAGAGAACTTACAGGGACCGGGGAGCTGTTTTTT,CASRELTGTGELFF
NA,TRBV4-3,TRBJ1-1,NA,TGCGCCAGCAGCCAAGACGACCGGTACATGAACACTGAAGCTTTCTTT,CASSQDDRYMNTEAFF
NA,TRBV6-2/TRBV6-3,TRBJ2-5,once,TGTGCCAGCAGCGCCCGGTTGTCTATTGGAGAGACCCAGTACTTC,CASSARLSIGETQYF
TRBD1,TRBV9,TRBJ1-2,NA,TGTGCCAGCAGCGTGAGACAGGGTTCCTATGGCTACACCTTC,CASSVRQGSYGYTF
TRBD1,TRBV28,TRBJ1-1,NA,TGTGCCAGCCCGGGACAGGGGGCGCAGGGCACTGAAGCTTTCTTT,CASPGQGAQGTEAFF
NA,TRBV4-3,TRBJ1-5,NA,TGCGCCAGCAGCCTATTTCGTTTCGGTCAGCCCCAGCATTTT,CASSLFRFGQPQHF
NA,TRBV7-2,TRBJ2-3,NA,TGTGCCAGCAGCTTAGAATACAGTTACACAGATACGCAGTATTTT,CASSLEYSYTDTQYF
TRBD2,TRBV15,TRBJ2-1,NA,TGTGCCACCAGCAGAGGTGGCGGGGGGCCCATCGGGGGTGAGCAGTTCTTC,CATSRGGGGPIGGEQFF
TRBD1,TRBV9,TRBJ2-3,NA,TGTGCCAGCAACCCAGGACAGGGTACCACAGATACGCAGTATTTT,CASNPGQGTTDTQYF
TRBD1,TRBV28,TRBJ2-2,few,TGTGCCAGCAGTTTCCGTGACAGGGGCACCGGGGAGCTGTTTTTT,CASSFRDRGTGELFF
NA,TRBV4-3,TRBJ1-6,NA,TGCGCCAGCAGCCAAGGCGAAGCCAGGAGCTCCTATAATTCACCCCTCCACTTT,CASSQGEARSSYNSPLHF
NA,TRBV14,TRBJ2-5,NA,TGTGCCAGCAGCCACAGGGGCCCCGGCTGGGAGACCCAGTACTTC,CASSHRGPGWETQYF
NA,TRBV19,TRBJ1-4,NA,TGTGCCAGTGCTCAGGCACATCCGGCCTTCAGGACTAATGAAAAACTGTTTTTT,CASAQAHPAFRTNEKLFF
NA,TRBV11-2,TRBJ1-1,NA,TGTGCCAGCAGCCCTGTGAGGGGTGGTCTAGAAGCTTTCTTT,CASSPVRGGLEAFF
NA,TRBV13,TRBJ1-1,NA,TGTGCCAGCAGCCCGGGGGCGCTGAACACTGAAGCTTTCTTT,CASSPGALNTEAFF
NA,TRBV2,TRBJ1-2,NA,TGTGCCAGCAGTGTAAGGGGGTCGTACTATGGCTACACCTTC,CASSVRGSYYGYTF
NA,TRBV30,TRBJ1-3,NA,TGTGCCTGGAGTGTAATCACCGTCTCTGGAAACACCATATATTTT,CAWSVITVSGNTIYF
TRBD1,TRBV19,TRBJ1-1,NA,TGTGCCAGTAGGCGACAGGGAATCACTGAAGCTTTCTTT,CASRRQGITEAFF
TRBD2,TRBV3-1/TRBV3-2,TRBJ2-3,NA,TGTGCCAGCAGCCGACTAGCCCTAACAGATACGCAGTATTTT,CASSRLALTDTQYF
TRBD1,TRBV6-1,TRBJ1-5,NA,TGTGCCAGCAGTGAAATTGGGTCACAGGGGGCGAGGCAGCCCCAGCATTTT,CASSEIGSQGARQPQHF
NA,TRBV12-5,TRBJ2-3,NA,TGTGCTAGTGGCCGCCCCGTAACTAGCACAGATACGCAGTATTTT,CASGRPVTSTDTQYF
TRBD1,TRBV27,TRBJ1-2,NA,TGTGCCAGCACACAGGGGGTCGGCTATGGCTACACCTTC,CASTQGVGYGYTF
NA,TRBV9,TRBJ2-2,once,TGTGCCAGCAGCGTATTGTGGGGGACCGGGGAGCTGTTTTTT,CASSVLWGTGELFF
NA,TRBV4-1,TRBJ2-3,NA,TGCGCCAGCAGCCAAGCCTCTCTGGGGGAAGGGACGCAGTATTTT,CASSQASLGEGTQYF
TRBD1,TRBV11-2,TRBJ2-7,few,TGTGCCAGCAGCTTAGCACAGGGGGCCCACGAGCAGTACTTC,CASSLAQGAHEQYF
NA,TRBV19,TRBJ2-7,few,TGTGCCAGTAGTCCCTCCGGGAGCTACGAGCAGTACTTC,CASSPSGSYEQYF
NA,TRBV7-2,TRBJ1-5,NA,TGTGCCAGCGGCCAGTCGGTTAATCAGCCCCAGCATTTT,CASGQSVNQPQHF
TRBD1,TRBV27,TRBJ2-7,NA,TGTGCCAGCAGTTTAGTATCGTGGGGACAGGGTCGAAGGAACGAGCAGTACTTC,CASSLVSWGQGRRNEQYF
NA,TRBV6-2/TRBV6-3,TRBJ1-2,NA,TGTGCCAGCAGTTACCCCTATGGCTACACCTTC,CASSYPYGYTF
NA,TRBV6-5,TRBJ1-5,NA,TGTGCCAGCAGCCGGGACTCAACAAATCAGCCCCAGCATTTT,CASSRDSTNQPQHF